The subject of this entry is one T cell receptor beta chain. How the authors handled the data: Estimation of nucleated cell counts relied on the amplification of reference gene primers. TCRdb keeps only in-frame clones here, not all; method: immunoSEQ multiplex PCR. V and J calls and clone size come straight from that table; D and trimming were deduced from the DNA. In the table there are 75,000 to 90,000 clones, about 90% of which are singletons. The sample comes from a study of blood T cell repertoires in COVID-19. Study-level information: Acute and convalescent COVID-19 samples came from the United States, Italy and Spain. T cells, B-cell-depleted T cells, or PBMCs supplied cDNA or gDNA.

The CDR3 consists of 14 residues. Germline V lookup: CDR1 SGHRS, CDR2 YFSETQ. Trimming took off 0 bases at V and 0 bases at J, with 7 bases between the two ends. The V call is TRBV5-1, the J call TRBJ2-7; D remains unclear. Sequencing was carried out using peripheral blood. The TCR originated in a woman between 50 and 59 years old in a cohort sampled during active COVID-19. For the CDR3, the DNA is TGCGCCAGCAGCTTGGGCGGCCGCTCCTACGAGCAGTACTTC. Protein product: CASSLGGRSYEQYF.